What follows is one T cell receptor (beta chain) and its context. Antigen: not known. TCRdb recomputed calls from the reads with MiXCR, one row per CDR3 protein. The sample shows approximately 500,000 distinct CDR3 sequences, approximately 15% of them seen only once. This sample is part of a study of T cell repertoires in cytomegalovirus infection. V was cut by 2 bases and J by 8 bases, with 12 bases left in between. Germline values: CDR1 MNHEY, CDR2 SMNVEV (reference sequence). The CDR3 contains 13 residues. Study results and limitations: CMV carriers with the relevant HLA were identified by cumulative public TCR beta family frequency.

Specimen: CD8+ T cells from PBMCs. The sequence was collected from a human donor in good health (CMV status not recorded). Some clones in this sample may be carry-over from other donors' samples. The J gene is TRBJ1-2, the V gene TRBV27; unclear D gene. In DNA, the CDR3 is TGTGCCAGCAGTTTAGTTGCAGATTTCGGCTACACCTTC. Amino acids: CASSLVADFGYTF.